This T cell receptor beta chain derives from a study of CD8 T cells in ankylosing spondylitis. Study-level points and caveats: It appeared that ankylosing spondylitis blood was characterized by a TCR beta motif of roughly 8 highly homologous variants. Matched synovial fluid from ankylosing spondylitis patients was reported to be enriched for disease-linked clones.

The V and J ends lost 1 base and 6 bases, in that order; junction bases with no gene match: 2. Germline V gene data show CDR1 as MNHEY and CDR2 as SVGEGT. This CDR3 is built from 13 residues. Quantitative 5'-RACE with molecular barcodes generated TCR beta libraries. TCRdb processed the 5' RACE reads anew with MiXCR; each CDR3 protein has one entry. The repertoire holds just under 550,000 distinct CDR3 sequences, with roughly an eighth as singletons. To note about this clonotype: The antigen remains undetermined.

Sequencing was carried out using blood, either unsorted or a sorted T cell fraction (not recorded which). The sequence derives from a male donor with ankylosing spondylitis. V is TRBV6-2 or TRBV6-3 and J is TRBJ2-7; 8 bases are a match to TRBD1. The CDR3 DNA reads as TGTGCCAGCAGTTACTTCGACAGGGGCGAGCAGTACTTC. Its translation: CASSYFDRGEQYF.